This note documents a single T cell receptor beta chain sequence. This entry is derived from a study of blood T cell repertoires in COVID-19. Study-level information: Acute-phase and convalescent COVID-19 samples originated in the United States, Italy and Spain. PBMCs, B-cell-depleted T cells, or T cells provided the cDNA or gDNA that made up the material.

As processed by the authors: Amplification with reference gene primers provided the estimates of nucleated cell counts. The repertoire was sequenced with immunoSEQ multiplex PCR; TCRdb's copy has only in-frame clones and lacks some. V, J and clone size are taken as reported in that table, and D and trimming were inferred from the DNA itself. The sample has roughly 160,000 clones, 88% seen once; the top ten hold about a quarter. This CDR3 comprises 13 residues. Trimming took off 6 bases at V and 5 bases at J, with 13 bases between the two ends. Germline loops: CDR1 MNHNY, CDR2 SVGAGI (reference sequence).

Sequenced material: peripheral blood. This TCR came from a man aged 55-75 years with acute or convalescent COVID-19. The rearrangement links TRBV6-6 to TRBJ2-5, with D maybe TRBD2 (5 bases). The CDR3 coding sequence is TGTGCCAGCAGCCCTCCGGGCGGGGAGACCCAGTACTTC. Protein: CASSPPGGETQYF.